Below are 2 T cell receptor beta chains sequenced from a single sample in a study of cytotoxic CD8 clonotypes in ibrutinib-treated CLL. Only in-frame clones appear in the TCRdb table, and some are missing; sequencing was by immunoSEQ multiplex PCR. The sample lists about 250,000 clones, 70% occurring once. The specimen comprised PBMCs, sampled after 24 months of ibrutinib treatment. Source of these receptors: a human donor with chronic lymphocytic leukemia.

The chain couples TRBV5-8 to TRBJ1-4; D unclear. The germline V gene encodes CDR1 SGHTS and CDR2 YDEGEE. V was clipped by 3 bases and J by 4 bases, with 13 bases between them. CDR3 size: 15 residues. Here the CDR3 reads CASSYSDSVNEKLFF. CDR3 DNA sequence: TGTGCCAGCAGCTACTCAGATTCAGTTAATGAAAAACTGTTTTTT. Based on the CDR3 plus reference TRBV5-8 and TRBJ1-4, the full variable domain is EAGVTQSPTHLIKTRGQQATLRCSPISGHTSVYWYQQALGLGLQFLLWYDEGEERNRGNFPPRFSGRQFPNYSSELNVNALELEDSALYLCASSYSDSVNEKLFFGSGTQLSVL.

This clone came up once. This sequence joins TRBV15 and TRBJ2-7, with 11 bases identical to TRBD2. With V trimmed by 1 base and J by 1 base, 9 bases remained unmatched. The germline CDR1 and CDR2 sequences are LNHNV and YYDKDF (reference sequence). CDR3 length: 18 amino acids. The CDR3 loop is CATSRGLAGGGASYEQYF. The CDR3 DNA reads TGTGCCACCAGCAGAGGGCTAGCGGGAGGTGGGGCATCCTACGAGCAGTACTTC.